Shown below are 31 T cell receptor beta chains from a single sample sequenced in a study of shared clonotypes between healthy human individuals (dated by TCRdb to about 2020). The library was built by means of the immunoSEQ multiplex PCR assay. Here the immuneACCESS table is served through TCRdb, limited to in-frame sequences with V and J called. Missing clones are a known gap in these copies; in checked studies unresolved V genes cover under half, and the rest lacks a known reason. The sample yields millions of clones; about 95% were counted once. Of the sample, more than 0.1% falls within the top ten clones. The specimen was naive CD4+ T cells sorted from blood. Reading the label with the study, this specimen's cell subset or site is: CD45RA+ positively selected. These receptors were taken from a man aged 18 to 30 in good health.

The chain links TRBV30 to TRBJ2-7; TRBD2 might be the D (5 bases). Germline V gives CDR1 GTSNPN, CDR2 SVGIG (reference sequence). There are 13 residues in the CDR3. V was shortened by 4 bases and J by 3 bases, with 13 bases between the two germline ends. CDR3 bases: TGTGCCTGGAAGGGAAAAGGGAGCTACGAGCAGTACTTC. The encoded protein is CAWKGKGSYEQYF.

The chain is built from TRBV2 and TRBJ2-1; 7 bases agree with TRBD2. V lost 4 bases and J lost 7; bases outside the gene matches: 1. Germline V lookup: CDR1 SNHLY, CDR2 FYNNEI. CDR3 size: 12 residues. The CDR3 DNA is TGTGCCAGCAGTGTGGGGGGGAATGAGCAGTTCTTC. This sequence encodes CASSVGGNEQFF.

The V call is TRBV7-8, the J call TRBJ2-7; D unresolved. There are 12 residues in the CDR3. CDR1 and CDR2 (germline): SGHVS, FQNEAQ. Trimming left V 5 bases short and J 5 bases short, with 10 bases between. CDR3 DNA sequence: TGTGCCAGCAGCCCAGATAGGAACGAGCAGTACTTC. It encodes CASSPDRNEQYF. Full variable domain (rest looked up from reference TRBV7-8 and TRBJ2-7): GAGVSQSPRYKVAKRGQDVALRCDPISGHVSLFWYQQALGQGPEFLTYFQNEAQLDKSGLPSDRFFAERPEGSVSTLKIQRTQQEDSAVYLCASSPDRNEQYFGPGTRLTVT.

A note on this clone: Given a much more abundant clone one base away, this may be a read error. The chain has TRBV11-2 and TRBJ2-7; TRBD1 matches at 9 bases. With V trimmed by 5 bases and J by 6 bases, 11 bases remained unmatched. Germline V gene lookup returns CDR1 SGHAT and CDR2 FQNNGV. The CDR3 length is 15 residues. For the CDR3, the DNA is TGTGCCAGCAGCCCGCTACAGGGGGCGATCCGCGAGCAGTACTTC. Translation gives CASSPLQGAIREQYF.

This clone came up once. The chain is built from TRBV19 and TRBJ1-5; no clear D gene. Between the trimmed V and J ends, which lost 4 bases and 6 bases, there was a span of 16 bases. The CDR3 is 15 amino acids. Germline CDR1 and CDR2: LNHDA and SQIVND (reference sequence). The CDR3 loop is CASSTNLGYVQPQHF. The CDR3 DNA reads as TGTGCCAGTAGTACTAATCTAGGGTATGTTCAGCCCCAGCATTTT.

This clone was picked up a small number of times. In the same sample, other DNA sequences code for this CDR3. This chain connects TRBV6-1 to TRBJ1-1; D might be TRBD1 (6 bases). The CDR3 is 18 amino acids. Germline values: CDR1 MNHNS, CDR2 SASEGT. Trimming stripped 4 bases from V and 0 bases from J, with 21 bases between. This chain's CDR3 is CASSGGVGGQTMNTEAFF. CDR3 bases: TGTGCCAGCAGTGGTGGTGTCGGGGGCCAGACCATGAACACTGAAGCTTTCTTT.

The chain couples TRBV9 to TRBJ2-1; 8 positions agree with TRBD2. The V and J ends lost 4 bases and 13 bases, in that order; junction bases with no gene match: 10. The CDR3 is 13 residues long. Germline values: CDR1 SGDLS, CDR2 YYNGEE. In DNA form, the CDR3 reads TGTGCCAGCAGCACCCCCGGACTAGCTTTCCAGTTCTTC. It translates to CASSTPGLAFQFF.

This chain joins TRBV7-9 and TRBJ1-2; 7 bases align to TRBD1. J gave up 8 bases and V 1 base, and 13 bases lay outside the gene matches. The CDR3 has 16 amino acids. Looked up from germline, CDR1 is SEHNR and CDR2 is FQNEAQ (reference sequence). The CDR3 nucleotides are TGTGCCAGCAGCTTAGGGGCCGCCGTAGGGGGCGACGGCTACACCTTC. This encodes CASSLGAAVGGDGYTF.

In this sample, this clone turned up once. The chain carries TRBV6-4 and TRBJ1-2, with 8 bases fitting TRBD1. This CDR3 has 15 residues. J was trimmed by 4 bases and V by 3 bases; bases with no gene match: 7. Germline V gives CDR1 MRHNA, CDR2 SNTAGT. The CDR3 nucleotides read TGTGCCAGCAGTGAATGGACAGGGAGGGTCTATGGCTACACCTTC. Its translation is CASSEWTGRVYGYTF.

The genes are TRBV5-4 and TRBJ2-2; D remains unclear. V gave up 3 bases and J gave up 2 bases, with 8 bases separating them. This CDR3 contains 14 residues. Germline CDR1 reads SGHNT; CDR2 reads YYREEE (reference sequence). Here the CDR3 DNA reads TGTGCCAGCAGCTGGGTTCCCAACACCGGGGAGCTGTTTTTT. Amino acids: CASSWVPNTGELFF.

V and J are TRBV7-9 and TRBJ2-2; no definite D call. The CDR3 has 13 amino acids. V lost 1 base, J lost 4 bases, and 4 bases lay in between. CDR1 and CDR2 (germline): SEHNR, FQNEAQ (reference sequence). Here the CDR3 DNA reads TGTGCCAGCAGCTTAGTTTCCACCGGGGAGCTGTTTTTT. This encodes CASSLVSTGELFF.

This sequence joins TRBV4-1 and TRBJ1-4; D remains unclear. Trimming shortened V by 1 base and J by 7 bases, and 7 bases separated the two germline ends. CDR1 and CDR2 from the germline V gene are MGHRA and YSYEKL. The CDR3 runs to 13 residues. CDR3 in amino acids: CASSQGMLEKLFF. The CDR3 DNA reads TGCGCCAGCAGCCAAGGGATGCTTGAAAAACTGTTTTTT.

This chain links TRBV27 with TRBJ2-3; D possibly matches TRBD1 or TRBD2 (5 bases each). The CDR3 is made up of 17 amino acids. Germline V lookup: CDR1 MNHEY, CDR2 SMNVEV (reference sequence). V gave up 5 bases and J gave up 4 bases, with 22 bases separating them. This CDR3 is CASSPFGDRLVPDTQYF. CDR3 coding DNA: TGTGCCAGCAGTCCTTTCGGGGACCGCTTGGTCCCAGATACGCAGTATTTT.

V gene TRBV27 combines with J gene TRBJ2-7, with D perhaps being TRBD1 or TRBD2 (5 bases each). V lost 6 bases, J lost 9 bases, and 21 bases lay in between. Germline V gene data show CDR1 as MNHEY and CDR2 as SMNVEV (reference sequence). This CDR3 is 14 amino acids long. The CDR3 nucleotides read TGTGCCAGCAGCTACGGGACGGAGCCTACGAGGCAGTACTTC. It encodes CASSYGTEPTRQYF.

This chain links TRBV6-1 with TRBJ1-1; D not certain. This CDR3 spans 14 amino acids. Germline CDR1 reads MNHNS; CDR2 reads SASEGT. V shed 4 bases and J shed 0 bases, with 9 bases lying between them. In DNA form, the CDR3 reads TGTGCCAGCAGTGCCTCTCGGCTGAACACTGAAGCTTTCTTT. Its protein product is CASSASRLNTEAFF.

On this clone itself: The sample contains more than one DNA sequence encoding this CDR3. The chain is built from TRBV2 and TRBJ1-1, with TRBD1 identical over 9 bases. V lost 6 bases and J lost 4; bases outside the gene matches: 3. There are 13 residues in the CDR3. Germline loops: CDR1 SNHLY, CDR2 FYNNEI. DNA of the CDR3: TGTGCCAGCAGCAGACAGGGGGGCACTGAAGCTTTCTTT. Amino acid sequence: CASSRQGGTEAFF.

Note on this clone: At the DNA level, this CDR3 is encoded by other sequences in the same sample as well. The chain carries TRBV30 and TRBJ2-5; maybe TRBD1 (6 bases). V dropped 2 bases and J dropped 5 bases, with 9 bases sitting between them. This CDR3 contains 12 residues. Per germline, CDR1 GTSNPN and CDR2 SVGIG (reference sequence). The CDR3 sequence: CAWSPGEETQYF. The CDR3, as DNA: TGTGCCTGGAGTCCAGGGGAGGAGACCCAGTACTTC.

The chain couples TRBV7-2 to TRBJ1-4; 8 nucleotides agree with TRBD1. The CDR3 is made up of 15 amino acids. V dropped 1 base and J dropped 8; count of bases not matched to a gene: 6. Germline V gives CDR1 SGHTA, CDR2 FQGNSA. CDR3 DNA: TGTGCCAGCAGCTTAGGGCAGGGGGCTAGAGAAAAACTGTTTTTT. It yields the protein CASSLGQGAREKLFF. Full variable domain (outside the CDR3, taken from reference TRBV7-2 and TRBJ1-4): GAGVSQSPSNKVTEKGKDVELRCDPISGHTALYWYRQSLGQGLEFLIYFQGNSAPDKSGLPSDRFSAERTGGSVSTLTIQRTQQEDSAVYLCASSLGQGAREKLFFGSGTQLSVL.

The V and J genes are TRBV30 and TRBJ2-5; a weak D match, TRBD1 (5 bases). The germline V gene has CDR1 GTSNPN and CDR2 SVGIG (reference sequence). The length of the CDR3 is 12 residues. V shed 5 bases and J shed 3 bases, with 10 bases lying between them. As DNA, the CDR3 is TGTGCCTGGGGGTGGGGCGAAGAGACCCAGTACTTC. Protein sequence: CAWGWGEETQYF.

The chain is built from TRBV2 and TRBJ1-6; D is unresolved. Germline loops: CDR1 SNHLY, CDR2 FYNNEI. V dropped 3 bases and J dropped 4 bases, with 7 bases sitting between them. CDR3 size: 14 residues. CDR3 DNA: TGTGCCAGCAGTGAGGGCGTTTATAATTCACCCCTCCACTTT. It yields the protein CASSEGVYNSPLHF.

The chain links TRBV6-1 to TRBJ2-5; D may correspond to TRBD1 or TRBD2 (7 bases each). This CDR3 contains 14 residues. The V gene's germline CDR1 is MNHNS and CDR2 SASEGT. Trimming took off 6 bases at V and 0 bases at J, with 11 bases between the two ends. The CDR3 here is CASRAGQYQETQYF. The CDR3 DNA follows: TGTGCCAGCAGAGCGGGACAGTACCAAGAGACCCAGTACTTC.

Points on this clone: Because it lacks the conserved phenylalanine or tryptophan at the end, this CDR3 is likely a read error. The CDR3 nucleotides are TGCGCCAGCAGCCAAGGGGCTTGGGAGTCCTTGGGCGATACGCAGTATCTT. Amino acids: CASSQGAWESLGDTQYL. This chain uses TRBV4-3 with TRBJ2-3; D may be TRBD2 (5 bases). This CDR3 contains 17 residues. In germline, CDR1 is LGHNA, CDR2 YSLEER. V lost 1 base, J lost 6 bases, and 20 bases lay in between.

On this clone: The same CDR3 also results from other DNA sequences found in this sample. The V and J genes are TRBV29-1 and TRBJ2-6; D is perhaps TRBD1 (6 bases). V lost 0 bases, J lost 3 bases, and 15 bases lay in between. The CDR3 runs 17 residues. Germline V CDR1 and CDR2: SQVTM, ANQGSEA. The CDR3 DNA is TGCAGCGTTGAAGAGCACAGGGACCTCTATGGGGCCAACGTCCTGACTTTC. Protein product: CSVEEHRDLYGANVLTF.

The chain combines TRBV13 with TRBJ2-3; 12 nucleotides match TRBD2. Per germline, CDR1 PRHDT and CDR2 FYEKMQ (reference sequence). CDR3 size: 18 residues. After removal of 4 bases from V and 4 bases from J, the junction contained 12 bases not matched to a gene. This CDR3 reads CASSSRRLAGVRPDTQYF. CDR3 in DNA: TGTGCCAGCAGCTCGCGGCGACTAGCGGGGGTAAGACCAGATACGCAGTATTTT.

Points on this clone: Other nucleotide sequences from this sample produce the same CDR3. The CDR3 DNA sequence: TGTGCCAGCAGTCGGCCGGGGCAGCCCCAGCATTTT. Its translation is CASSRPGQPQHF. The chain joins TRBV27 to TRBJ1-5; D remains ambiguous. The CDR3 runs 12 residues. Trimming cost V 5 bases and J 7 bases, with 9 bases left between them. Per germline, CDR1 MNHEY and CDR2 SMNVEV (reference sequence).

The chain links TRBV10-3 to TRBJ1-5; 8 bases are shared with TRBD1. Per the germline V gene, CDR1 is ENHRY and CDR2 is SYGVKD. The ends lost 2 bases at V and 9 bases at J; junction bases unmatched: 6. This CDR3 contains 14 residues. The chain's CDR3 is CAISEQGQGSPQHF. As DNA, the CDR3 is TGTGCCATCAGTGAGCAAGGACAGGGTTCGCCCCAGCATTTT.

In the case of this clone: At the DNA level, this CDR3 is encoded by other sequences in the same sample as well. This chain joins TRBV29-1 and TRBJ1-1; 9 positions agree with TRBD1. The CDR3 runs 11 residues. Unmatched junction bases numbered 1, after V lost 6 bases and J lost 5 bases. From germline, CDR1 is SQVTM and CDR2 ANQGSEA. CDR3 DNA sequence: TGCAGCGTGGACAGGGGTACTGAAGCTTTCTTT. Amino acids: CSVDRGTEAFF. Combining the CDR3 with reference TRBV29-1 and TRBJ1-1 gives the whole variable domain SAVISQKPSRDICQRGTSLTIQCQVDSQVTMMFWYRQQPGQSLTLIATANQGSEATYESGFVIDKFPISRPNLTFSTLTVSNMSPEDSSIYLCSVDRGTEAFFGQGTRLTVV.

The chain uses TRBV7-9 and TRBJ2-5; TRBD2 is a possible D gene (6 bases). The CDR3 has 15 residues. V was shortened by 1 base and J by 2 bases, with 11 bases between the two germline ends. CDR1 and CDR2 (germline): SEHNR, FQNEAQ (reference sequence). CDR3 DNA: TGTGCCAGCAGCTTAGGTAGCGGAGAGCAAGAGACCCAGTACTTC. Encoded protein: CASSLGSGEQETQYF.

This sequence joins TRBV5-8 and TRBJ1-5; D unresolved. Germline V gene sequence: CDR1 SGHTS, CDR2 YDEGEE. With 3 bases removed from V and 5 bases from J, the gap between germline ends came to 9 bases. This CDR3 spans 13 amino acids. CDR3 nucleotides: TGTGCCAGCAGCTCATGGGGTGATCAGCCCCAGCATTTT. Residues: CASSSWGDQPQHF.

The genes are TRBV5-1 and TRBJ2-5; D remains unclear. CDR3 length: 14 residues. The germline gives CDR1 SGHRS, CDR2 YFSETQ. The V end lost 4 bases, the J end lost 1 base, and 11 bases lay between the germline ends. CDR3 loop: CASSGRAPQETQYF. CDR3 sequence (DNA): TGCGCCAGCAGCGGACGGGCCCCCCAAGAGACCCAGTACTTC.

A word on this clone: The same CDR3 can be traced to other DNA sequences in this sample. The chain carries TRBV6-5 and TRBJ2-7; 7 positions agree with TRBD1. V gave up 0 bases and J gave up 4 bases; unmatched junction bases: 3. The germline CDR1 and CDR2 sequences are MNHEY and SVGAGI. The CDR3 consists of 14 residues. CDR3 residues: CASSYSRQGYEQYF. CDR3 in DNA: TGTGCCAGCAGTTACTCTCGACAGGGTTACGAGCAGTACTTC.